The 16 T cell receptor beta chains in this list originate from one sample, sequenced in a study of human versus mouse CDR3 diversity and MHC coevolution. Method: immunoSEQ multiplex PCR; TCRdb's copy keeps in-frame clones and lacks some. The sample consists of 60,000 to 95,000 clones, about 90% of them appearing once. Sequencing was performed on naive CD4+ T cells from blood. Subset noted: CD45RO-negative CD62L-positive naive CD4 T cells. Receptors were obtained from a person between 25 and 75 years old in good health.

The CDR3 loop is CATSRDLGSSYEQYF. CDR3 DNA: TGTGCCACCAGCAGAGATTTGGGCAGCTCCTACGAGCAGTACTTC. This chain links TRBV15 with TRBJ2-7; D gene unclear. The V end was cut by 0 bases, the J end by 0 bases, with 9 bases between. Per germline, CDR1 LNHNV and CDR2 YYDKDF (reference sequence). This CDR3 has 15 residues. Together with reference TRBV15 and TRBJ2-7, the CDR3 gives the full variable domain: DAMVIQNPRYQVTQFGKPVTLSCSQTLNHNVMYWYQQKSSQAPKLLFHYYDKDFNNEADTPDNFQSRRPNTSFCFLDIRSPGLGDTAMYLCATSRDLGSSYEQYFGPGTRLTVT.

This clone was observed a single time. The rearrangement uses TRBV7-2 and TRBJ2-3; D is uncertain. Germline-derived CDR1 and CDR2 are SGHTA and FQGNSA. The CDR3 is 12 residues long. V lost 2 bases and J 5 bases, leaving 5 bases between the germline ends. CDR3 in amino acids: CASSLSRDTQYF. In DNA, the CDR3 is TGTGCCAGCAGCTTATCCAGAGATACGCAGTATTTT.

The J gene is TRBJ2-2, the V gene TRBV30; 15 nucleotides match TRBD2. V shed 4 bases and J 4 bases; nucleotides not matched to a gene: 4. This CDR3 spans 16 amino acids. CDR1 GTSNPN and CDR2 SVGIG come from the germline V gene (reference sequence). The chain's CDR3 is CAWTWGLAGGTGELFF. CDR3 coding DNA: TGTGCCTGGACGTGGGGACTAGCGGGAGGCACCGGGGAGCTGTTTTTT.

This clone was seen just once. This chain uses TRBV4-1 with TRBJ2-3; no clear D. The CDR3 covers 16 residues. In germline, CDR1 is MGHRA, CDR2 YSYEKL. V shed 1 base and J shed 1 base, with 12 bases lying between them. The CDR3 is CASSQAGKSGTDTQYF. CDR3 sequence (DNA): TGCGCCAGCAGCCAAGCGGGTAAGAGCGGCACAGATACGCAGTATTTT.

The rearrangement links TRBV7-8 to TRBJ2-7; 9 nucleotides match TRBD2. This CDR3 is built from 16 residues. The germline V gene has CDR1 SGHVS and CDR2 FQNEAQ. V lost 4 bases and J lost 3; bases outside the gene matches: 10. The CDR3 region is CASSSLRLAGSYEQYF. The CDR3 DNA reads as TGTGCCAGCAGCTCTCTCAGGCTAGCGGGAAGCTACGAGCAGTACTTC. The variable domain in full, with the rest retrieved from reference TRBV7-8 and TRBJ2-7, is GAGVSQSPRYKVAKRGQDVALRCDPISGHVSLFWYQQALGQGPEFLTYFQNEAQLDKSGLPSDRFFAERPEGSVSTLKIQRTQQEDSAVYLCASSSLRLAGSYEQYFGPGTRLTVT.

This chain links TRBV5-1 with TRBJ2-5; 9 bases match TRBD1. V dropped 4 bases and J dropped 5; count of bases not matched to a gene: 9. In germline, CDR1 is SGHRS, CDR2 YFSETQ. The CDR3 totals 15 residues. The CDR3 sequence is CASSKPQGAQETQYF. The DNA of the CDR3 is TGCGCCAGCAGCAAACCACAGGGGGCTCAGGAGACCCAGTACTTC.

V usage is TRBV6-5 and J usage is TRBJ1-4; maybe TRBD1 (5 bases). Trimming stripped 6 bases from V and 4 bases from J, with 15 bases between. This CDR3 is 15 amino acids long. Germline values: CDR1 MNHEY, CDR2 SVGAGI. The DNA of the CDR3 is TGTGCCAGCAGCCTCAGGGAATCCATTAATGAAAAACTGTTTTTT. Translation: CASSLRESINEKLFF.

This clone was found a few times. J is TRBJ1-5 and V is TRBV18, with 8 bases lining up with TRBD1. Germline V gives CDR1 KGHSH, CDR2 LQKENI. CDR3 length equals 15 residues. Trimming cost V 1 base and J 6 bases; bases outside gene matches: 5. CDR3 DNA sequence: TGTGCCAGCTCACCACTGACAGGGGTTCGTCAGCCCCAGCATTTT. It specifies CASSPLTGVRQPQHF.

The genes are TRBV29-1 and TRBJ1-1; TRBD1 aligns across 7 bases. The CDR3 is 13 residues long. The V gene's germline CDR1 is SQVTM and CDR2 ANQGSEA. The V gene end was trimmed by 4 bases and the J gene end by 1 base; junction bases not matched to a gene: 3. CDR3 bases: TGCAGCGTTGCGGGACAGCAGAACACTGAAGCTTTCTTT. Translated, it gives CSVAGQQNTEAFF.

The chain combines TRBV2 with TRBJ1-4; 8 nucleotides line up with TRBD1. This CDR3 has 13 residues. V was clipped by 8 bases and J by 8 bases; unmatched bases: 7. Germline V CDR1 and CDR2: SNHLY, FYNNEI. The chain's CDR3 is CASRAGGREKLFF. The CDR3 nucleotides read TGTGCCAGCCGAGCAGGGGGCCGGGAAAAACTGTTTTTT.

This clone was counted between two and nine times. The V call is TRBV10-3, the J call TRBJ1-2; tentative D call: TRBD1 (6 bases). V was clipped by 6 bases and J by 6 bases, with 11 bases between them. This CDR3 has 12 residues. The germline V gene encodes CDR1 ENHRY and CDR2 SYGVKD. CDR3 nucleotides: TGTGCCATCAGGTCAGGGGTTGATGGCTACACCTTC. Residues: CAIRSGVDGYTF.

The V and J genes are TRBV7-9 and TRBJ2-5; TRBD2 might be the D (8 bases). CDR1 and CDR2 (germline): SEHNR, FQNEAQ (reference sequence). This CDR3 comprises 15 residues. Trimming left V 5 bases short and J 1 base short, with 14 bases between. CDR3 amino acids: CASSEGAGGQETQYF. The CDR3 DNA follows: TGTGCCAGCAGCGAGGGGGCGGGGGGCCAAGAGACCCAGTACTTC.

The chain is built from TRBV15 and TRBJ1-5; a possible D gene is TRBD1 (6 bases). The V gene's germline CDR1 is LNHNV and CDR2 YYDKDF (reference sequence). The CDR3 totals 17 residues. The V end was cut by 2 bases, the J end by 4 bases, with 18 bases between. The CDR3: CATSRTPGGGRNQPQHF. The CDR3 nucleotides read TGTGCCACCAGCAGAACCCCGGGCGGGGGCAGGAATCAGCCCCAGCATTTT.

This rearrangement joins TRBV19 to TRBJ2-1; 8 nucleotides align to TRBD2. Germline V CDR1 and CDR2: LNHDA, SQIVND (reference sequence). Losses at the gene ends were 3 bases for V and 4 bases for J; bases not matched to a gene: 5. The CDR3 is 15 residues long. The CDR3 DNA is TGTGCCAGTAGTATCAGTAGCGGGGTTTACAATGAGCAGTTCTTC. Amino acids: CASSISSGVYNEQFF.

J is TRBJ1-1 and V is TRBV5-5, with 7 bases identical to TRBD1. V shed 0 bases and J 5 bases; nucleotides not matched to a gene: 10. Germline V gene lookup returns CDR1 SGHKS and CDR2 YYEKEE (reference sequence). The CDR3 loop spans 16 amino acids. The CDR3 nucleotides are TGTGCCAGCAGCTTGGTCGCGGCAGGGGGTTATACTGAAGCTTTCTTT. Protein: CASSLVAAGGYTEAFF.

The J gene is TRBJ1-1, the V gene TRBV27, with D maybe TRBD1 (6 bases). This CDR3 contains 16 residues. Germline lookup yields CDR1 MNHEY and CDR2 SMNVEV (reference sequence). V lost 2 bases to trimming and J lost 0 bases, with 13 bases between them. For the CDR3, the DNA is TGTGCCAGCAGTTTAAGGGGCAGGGGAATGAACACTGAAGCTTTCTTT. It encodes CASSLRGRGMNTEAFF.